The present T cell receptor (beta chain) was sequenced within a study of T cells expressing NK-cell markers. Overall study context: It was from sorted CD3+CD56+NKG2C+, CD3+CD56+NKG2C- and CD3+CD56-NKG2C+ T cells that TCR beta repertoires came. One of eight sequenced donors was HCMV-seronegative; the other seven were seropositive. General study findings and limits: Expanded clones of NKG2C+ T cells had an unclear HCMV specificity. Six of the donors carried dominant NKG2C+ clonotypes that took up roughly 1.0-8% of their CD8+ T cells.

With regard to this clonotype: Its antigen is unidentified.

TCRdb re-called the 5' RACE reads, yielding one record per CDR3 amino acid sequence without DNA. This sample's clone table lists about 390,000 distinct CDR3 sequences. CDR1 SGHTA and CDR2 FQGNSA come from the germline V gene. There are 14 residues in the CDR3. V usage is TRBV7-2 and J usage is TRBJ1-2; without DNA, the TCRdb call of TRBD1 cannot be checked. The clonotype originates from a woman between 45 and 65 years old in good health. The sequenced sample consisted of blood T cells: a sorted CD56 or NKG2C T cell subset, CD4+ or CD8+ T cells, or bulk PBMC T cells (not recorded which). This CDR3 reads CASSVRQKNYGYTF. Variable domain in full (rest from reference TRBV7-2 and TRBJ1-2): GAGVSQSPSNKVTEKGKDVELRCDPISGHTALYWYRQSLGQGLEFLIYFQGNSAPDKSGLPSDRFSAERTGGSVSTLTIQRTQQEDSAVYLCASSVRQKNYGYTFGSGTRLTVV.